Listed below are T cell receptor beta chains from one sample, sequenced in a study of metastatic and nonmetastatic thyroid tumors. Using MiXCR, TCRdb re-called clones from the PCR reads. The table shows tens of thousands of clones, with 15% to 20% occurring only once. Sequences were obtained from blood. Receptor source: a female donor with papillary thyroid cancer or a benign thyroid nodule (not recorded which). Some clones in this sample may be carry-over from other donors' samples. Each CDR3 is given with its conserved first and last residue. The D gene is left open where the match is weak. Part of the rows lack a size; the others show once, few, many or a class for expanded clones.

V gene: TRBV7-3; J gene: TRBJ2-6; D gene: TRBD1; clone size: few; CDR3 DNA: TGTGCCAGCAGCCCTCAGGGGGCGGCCATCTCTGGGGCCAACGTCCTGACCTTC; CDR3 protein: CASSPQGAAISGANVLTF
V gene: TRBV12-3/TRBV12-4; J gene: TRBJ2-3; D gene: NA; clone size: many; CDR3 DNA: TGTGCCAGCAGTTTCATGGGGGTAGGAGATACGCAGTATTTT; CDR3 protein: CASSFMGVGDTQYF
V gene: TRBV7-7; J gene: TRBJ2-2; D gene: NA; clone size: many; CDR3 DNA: TGTGCCAGCAGCTTAGACGGGGGGAACACCGGGGAGCTGTTTTTT; CDR3 protein: CASSLDGGNTGELFF
V gene: TRBV19; J gene: TRBJ2-7; D gene: NA; clone size: many; CDR3 DNA: TGTGCCAGTAGTATCGGGGGGCGGCCCTACGAGCAGTACTTC; CDR3 protein: CASSIGGRPYEQYF
V gene: TRBV4-2; J gene: TRBJ1-1; D gene: TRBD1; clone size: many; CDR3 DNA: TGTGCCAGCAGCCAGCCACCGGGACAGGGGCTAATGGCTGAAGCTTTCTTT; CDR3 protein: CASSQPPGQGLMAEAFF
V gene: TRBV10-3; J gene: TRBJ2-2; D gene: NA; clone size: NA; CDR3 DNA: TGTGTCACCAGTGAGAGCTACAGATTAAACACCGGGGAGCTGTTTTTT; CDR3 protein: CVTSESYRLNTGELFF
V gene: TRBV7-3; J gene: TRBJ1-1; D gene: NA; clone size: many; CDR3 DNA: TGTGCCAGCAGCTTACGGGGACACCCTAACACTGAAGCTTTCTTT; CDR3 protein: CASSLRGHPNTEAFF
V gene: TRBV6-1; J gene: TRBJ1-4; D gene: NA; clone size: NA; CDR3 DNA: TGTGCCAGCAGTGAAAGGCAGGAACCCCCGGAACATGAAAAACTGTTTTTT; CDR3 protein: CASSERQEPPEHEKLFF
V gene: TRBV12-3/TRBV12-4; J gene: TRBJ1-4; D gene: NA; clone size: many; CDR3 DNA: TGTGCCAGCACCCCGCTAGGAGGGGTTGAGGAAAAACTGTTTTTT; CDR3 protein: CASTPLGGVEEKLFF
V gene: TRBV24-1; J gene: TRBJ1-2; D gene: TRBD1; clone size: medium-sized; CDR3 DNA: TGTGCCACCAGTGATTCGACCCGGGACAGGGGGGCCTATGGCTACACCTTC; CDR3 protein: CATSDSTRDRGAYGYTF
V gene: TRBV19; J gene: TRBJ1-2; D gene: NA; clone size: NA; CDR3 DNA: TGTGCCAGTAGTAGGTCGTACGATCTTGGAAGGAGGAACTATGGCTACACCTTC; CDR3 protein: CASSRSYDLGRRNYGYTF
V gene: TRBV6-1; J gene: TRBJ2-3; D gene: NA; clone size: medium-sized; CDR3 DNA: TGTGCCAGCAAAGTGGACACAGATACGCAGTATTTT; CDR3 protein: CASKVDTDTQYF
V gene: TRBV11-2; J gene: TRBJ2-3; D gene: TRBD2; clone size: many; CDR3 DNA: TGTGCCAGCAGCTTAGATCACAGCACTAGCGGGAGTCACACAGATACGCAGTATTTT; CDR3 protein: CASSLDHSTSGSHTDTQYF
V gene: TRBV27; J gene: TRBJ2-3; D gene: TRBD2; clone size: medium-sized; CDR3 DNA: TGTGCCAGCAGTTTACAGACTAGCCTTCCCACAGATACGCAGTATTTT; CDR3 protein: CASSLQTSLPTDTQYF
V gene: TRBV6-1; J gene: TRBJ2-5; D gene: NA; clone size: medium-sized; CDR3 DNA: TGTGCCAGCACCGGGAATCGCGCAACCCAGTACTTC; CDR3 protein: CASTGNRATQYF
V gene: TRBV12-3/TRBV12-4; J gene: TRBJ1-2; D gene: TRBD1; clone size: few; CDR3 DNA: TGTGCCAGCAGTCCTGACAGGGGGTCAGGTGGCTACACCTTC; CDR3 protein: CASSPDRGSGGYTF
V gene: TRBV11-3; J gene: TRBJ2-7; D gene: NA; clone size: NA; CDR3 DNA: TGTGCCAGCAGCCAACAGGGAGAGGGCGAGCAGTACTTC; CDR3 protein: CASSQQGEGEQYF
V gene: TRBV15; J gene: TRBJ1-2; D gene: TRBD1; clone size: many; CDR3 DNA: TGTGCCACCAGCAGAGATTGGACAGGGGTGGATGGCTACACCTTC; CDR3 protein: CATSRDWTGVDGYTF
V gene: TRBV12-3/TRBV12-4; J gene: TRBJ1-5; D gene: TRBD1; clone size: few; CDR3 DNA: TGTGCCACCAGGGACAGACTCAATCAGCCCCAGCATTTT; CDR3 protein: CATRDRLNQPQHF
V gene: TRBV4-2; J gene: TRBJ2-2; D gene: TRBD1; clone size: NA; CDR3 DNA: TGTGCCAGCAGCCAAGGAAACAGGGGGTACACCGGGGAGCTGTTTTTT; CDR3 protein: CASSQGNRGYTGELFF
V gene: TRBV7-9; J gene: TRBJ1-2; D gene: NA; clone size: many; CDR3 DNA: TGTGCCAGCAGCTTATCACAGGACTATGGCTACACCTTC; CDR3 protein: CASSLSQDYGYTF
V gene: TRBV11-2; J gene: TRBJ1-5; D gene: TRBD1; clone size: many; CDR3 DNA: TGTGCCAGCAGCGGTCCACACAGGGGGTCCAATAGCAATCAGCCCCAGCATTTT; CDR3 protein: CASSGPHRGSNSNQPQHF
V gene: TRBV19; J gene: TRBJ1-6; D gene: NA; clone size: medium-sized; CDR3 DNA: TGTGCCAGTAAGGACAGTTCGAATTCACCCCTCCACTTT; CDR3 protein: CASKDSSNSPLHF
V gene: TRBV3-1; J gene: TRBJ1-4; D gene: TRBD1; clone size: many; CDR3 DNA: TGTGCCAGCAGCCTCCGGACAGGGGGCAATGAAAAACTGTTTTTT; CDR3 protein: CASSLRTGGNEKLFF
V gene: TRBV13; J gene: TRBJ2-3; D gene: TRBD2; clone size: many; CDR3 DNA: TGTGCCAGCAGCTATAGGACAGTGCTAGCGGGAGGGAAAGTAGATACGCAGTATTTT; CDR3 protein: CASSYRTVLAGGKVDTQYF
V gene: TRBV10-3; J gene: TRBJ1-2; D gene: NA; clone size: few; CDR3 DNA: TGTGCCATCAGGGAGGAAGTCTACACCTTC; CDR3 protein: CAIREEVYTF
V gene: TRBV20-1; J gene: TRBJ2-3; D gene: TRBD2; clone size: many; CDR3 DNA: TGCAGTGCTAGAGATAGCGGGGGGGCCAGCACAGATACGCAGTATTTT; CDR3 protein: CSARDSGGASTDTQYF
V gene: TRBV6-2/TRBV6-3; J gene: TRBJ1-1; D gene: NA; clone size: few; CDR3 DNA: TGTGCCAGCAGTTACGGGGGAGGGACTGAAGCTTTCTTT; CDR3 protein: CASSYGGGTEAFF
V gene: TRBV6-4; J gene: TRBJ2-2; D gene: TRBD1; clone size: medium-sized; CDR3 DNA: TGTGCCAGCAGGACAGGGGGCGAGACCGGGGAGCTGTTTTTT; CDR3 protein: CASRTGGETGELFF
V gene: TRBV18; J gene: TRBJ1-3; D gene: NA; clone size: NA; CDR3 DNA: TGTGCCAGCTCACCCGGGCAGGGAGGCTACTCTGGAAACACCATATATTTT; CDR3 protein: CASSPGQGGYSGNTIYF
V gene: TRBV6-1; J gene: TRBJ2-7; D gene: NA; clone size: NA; CDR3 DNA: TGTGCCAGGTCGGCGAACGGAAGATTGGCCTACGAGCAGTACTTC; CDR3 protein: CARSANGRLAYEQYF
V gene: TRBV28; J gene: TRBJ2-7; D gene: NA; clone size: NA; CDR3 DNA: TGTGCAAGCAGTTCCTCCTTCGGGAAAAGCGAGCAGTACTTC; CDR3 protein: CASSSSFGKSEQYF
V gene: TRBV6-1; J gene: TRBJ1-2; D gene: NA; clone size: medium-sized; CDR3 DNA: TGTGCCAGCAGTTCGACTTCCCTGTTAGGCTATGGCTACACCTTC; CDR3 protein: CASSSTSLLGYGYTF
V gene: TRBV12-3/TRBV12-4; J gene: TRBJ2-2; D gene: NA; clone size: few; CDR3 DNA: TGTGCCAGCAGTCCTACCGCATTGACAGGCCCGAAGCTGTTTTTT; CDR3 protein: CASSPTALTGPKLFF
V gene: TRBV11-2; J gene: TRBJ2-7; D gene: NA; clone size: NA; CDR3 DNA: TGTGCCAGCAGCTTACCCCCAGGTCCAGGTGGTGGGTACGATCAGTACTTC; CDR3 protein: CASSLPPGPGGGYDQYF
V gene: TRBV4-1; J gene: TRBJ2-3; D gene: TRBD1; clone size: once; CDR3 DNA: TGCGCCAGCAGCCAAGAATTAACTACAGGGGTTCGGAATACGCAGTATTTT; CDR3 protein: CASSQELTTGVRNTQYF
V gene: TRBV5-1; J gene: TRBJ2-5; D gene: NA; clone size: many; CDR3 DNA: TGCGCCAGCAGCCCCGGGCAGGGGTACGAGACCCAGTACTTC; CDR3 protein: CASSPGQGYETQYF
V gene: TRBV7-8; J gene: TRBJ1-1; D gene: NA; clone size: NA; CDR3 DNA: TGTGCCAGCAGCTTTTCCCCAGGGGAGCGCGGCACTGAAGCTTTCTTT; CDR3 protein: CASSFSPGERGTEAFF
V gene: TRBV30; J gene: TRBJ2-3; D gene: TRBD2; clone size: NA; CDR3 DNA: TGTGCCTGGAGTATCGGAGCGGGGGGACGCACAGATACGCAGTATTTT; CDR3 protein: CAWSIGAGGRTDTQYF
V gene: TRBV28; J gene: TRBJ1-3; D gene: NA; clone size: medium-sized; CDR3 DNA: TGTGCCAGCAGTTTATTAATGGGGGCTGGTGGAAACACCATATATTTT; CDR3 protein: CASSLLMGAGGNTIYF
V gene: TRBV11-1; J gene: TRBJ2-1; D gene: NA; clone size: NA; CDR3 DNA: TGTGCCAGCAGCTTAGACGGGGATTCCTACAATGAGCAGTTCTTC; CDR3 protein: CASSLDGDSYNEQFF
V gene: TRBV18; J gene: TRBJ2-4; D gene: NA; clone size: many; CDR3 DNA: TGTGCCAGCTCACCGTCCGGCGACATTCAGTACTTC; CDR3 protein: CASSPSGDIQYF
V gene: TRBV5-6; J gene: TRBJ1-4; D gene: NA; clone size: few; CDR3 DNA: TGTGCCAGCAGCTTGGTAGGGAAGGATGAAAAACTGTTTTTT; CDR3 protein: CASSLVGKDEKLFF
V gene: TRBV6-1; J gene: TRBJ1-3; D gene: NA; clone size: few; CDR3 DNA: TGTGCCAGCAGTGTCGATGGAAACACCATATATTTT; CDR3 protein: CASSVDGNTIYF
V gene: TRBV5-1; J gene: TRBJ2-7; D gene: TRBD2; clone size: NA; CDR3 DNA: TGCGCCAGCAGCTGGGCTAGCGGCGTGTTCTACGAGCAGTACTTC; CDR3 protein: CASSWASGVFYEQYF
V gene: TRBV9; J gene: TRBJ1-1; D gene: TRBD1; clone size: many; CDR3 DNA: TGTGCCAGCAGCGTAGGGGACAGCATAAACACTGAAGCTTTCTTT; CDR3 protein: CASSVGDSINTEAFF
V gene: TRBV28; J gene: TRBJ2-1; D gene: NA; clone size: medium-sized; CDR3 DNA: TGTGCCAGCAGTTCCGGGACATTCTACAATGAGCAGTTCTTC; CDR3 protein: CASSSGTFYNEQFF
V gene: TRBV18; J gene: TRBJ1-1; D gene: NA; clone size: NA; CDR3 DNA: TGTGCCAGCTCCCAGGGCGGGAACACTGAAGCTTTCTTT; CDR3 protein: CASSQGGNTEAFF
V gene: TRBV12-3/TRBV12-4; J gene: TRBJ2-1; D gene: NA; clone size: few; CDR3 DNA: TGTGCCAGCAGTTTAGCGGGGGCCTACAATGAGCAGTTCTTC; CDR3 protein: CASSLAGAYNEQFF
V gene: TRBV11-2; J gene: TRBJ2-5; D gene: NA; clone size: few; CDR3 DNA: TGTGCCAGCAGCTTAGGAGCCAGCCACCAAGAGACCCAGTACTTC; CDR3 protein: CASSLGASHQETQYF
V gene: TRBV20-1; J gene: TRBJ1-2; D gene: NA; clone size: many; CDR3 DNA: TGCAGTGCTAGAGATCCGGCCAGCTTCTATGGCTACACCTTC; CDR3 protein: CSARDPASFYGYTF
V gene: TRBV10-3; J gene: TRBJ2-7; D gene: NA; clone size: medium-sized; CDR3 DNA: TGTGCCATCAGGGGACTCCTATCCTACGAGCAGTACTTC; CDR3 protein: CAIRGLLSYEQYF
V gene: TRBV18; J gene: TRBJ2-7; D gene: NA; clone size: NA; CDR3 DNA: TGTGCCAGCTCACCACTCGATCGCGGGGGCAGCGAGCAGTACTTC; CDR3 protein: CASSPLDRGGSEQYF
V gene: TRBV29-1; J gene: TRBJ2-7; D gene: NA; clone size: many; CDR3 DNA: TGCAGCGTTGATCCGACGGGCTCCTACGAGCAGTACTTC; CDR3 protein: CSVDPTGSYEQYF
V gene: TRBV19; J gene: TRBJ1-5; D gene: NA; clone size: NA; CDR3 DNA: TGTGCCAGTAGTATGGCCATGGGGGGGACCAGCAATCAGCCCCAGCATTTT; CDR3 protein: CASSMAMGGTSNQPQHF